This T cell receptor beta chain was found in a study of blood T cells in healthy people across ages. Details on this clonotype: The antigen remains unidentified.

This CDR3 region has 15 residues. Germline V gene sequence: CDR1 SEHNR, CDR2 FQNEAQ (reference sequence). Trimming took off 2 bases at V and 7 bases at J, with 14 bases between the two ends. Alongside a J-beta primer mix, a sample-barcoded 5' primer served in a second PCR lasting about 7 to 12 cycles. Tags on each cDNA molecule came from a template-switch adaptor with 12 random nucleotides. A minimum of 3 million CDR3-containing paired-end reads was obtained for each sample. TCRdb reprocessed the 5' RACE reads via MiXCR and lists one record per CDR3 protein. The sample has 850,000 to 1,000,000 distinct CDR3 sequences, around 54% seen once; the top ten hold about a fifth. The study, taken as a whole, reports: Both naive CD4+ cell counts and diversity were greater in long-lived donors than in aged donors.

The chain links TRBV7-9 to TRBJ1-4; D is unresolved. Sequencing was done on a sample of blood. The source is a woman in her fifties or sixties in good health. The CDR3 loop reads CASSLYGGSPEKLFF. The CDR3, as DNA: TGTGCCAGCAGCTTATACGGAGGGAGTCCTGAAAAACTGTTTTTT.